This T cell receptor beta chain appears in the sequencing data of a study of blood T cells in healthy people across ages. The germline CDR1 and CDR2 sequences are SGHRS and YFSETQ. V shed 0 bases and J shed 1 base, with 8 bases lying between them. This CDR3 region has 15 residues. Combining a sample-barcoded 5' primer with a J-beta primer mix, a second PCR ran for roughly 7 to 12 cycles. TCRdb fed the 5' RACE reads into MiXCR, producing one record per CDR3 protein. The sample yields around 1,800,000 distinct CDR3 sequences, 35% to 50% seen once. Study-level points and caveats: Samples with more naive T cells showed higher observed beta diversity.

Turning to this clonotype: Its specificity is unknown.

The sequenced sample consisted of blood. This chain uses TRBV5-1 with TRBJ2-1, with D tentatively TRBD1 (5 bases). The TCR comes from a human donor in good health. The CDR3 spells CASSLDQGSYNEQFF. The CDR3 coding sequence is TGCGCCAGCAGCTTGGACCAGGGATCCTACAATGAGCAGTTCTTC.